What follows are 14 T cell receptor beta chains derived from one specimen sequenced in a study of blood T cell repertoires in COVID-19. Only in-frame clones appear in the TCRdb table, and some are missing; sequencing was by immunoSEQ multiplex PCR. The table records about 200,000 clones, 70% to 90% of them present only once. Sequenced sample: PBMCs or T cells enriched from blood (not recorded which). The receptors originated from a woman in her thirties who had been exposed to COVID-19.

The chain joins TRBV5-5 to TRBJ1-4; 11 bases map to TRBD1. The V gene end was trimmed by 5 bases and the J gene end by 7 bases; junction bases not matched to a gene: 10. The CDR3 consists of 16 residues. In germline, CDR1 is SGHKS, CDR2 YYEKEE (reference sequence). As DNA, the CDR3 is TGTGCCAGCAGGGCCGGACAGGGGGCGCTGGGTGAAAAACTGTTTTTT. Amino acids: CASRAGQGALGEKLFF. The full variable domain, with the rest looked up from reference TRBV5-5 and TRBJ1-4, is DAGVTQSPTHLIKTRGQQVTLRCSPISGHKSVSWYQQVLGQGPQFIFQYYEKEERGRGNFPDRFSARQFPNYSSELNVNALLLGDSALYLCASRAGQGALGEKLFFGSGTQLSVL.

The rearrangement joins TRBV6-5 to TRBJ1-5; 10 bases match TRBD1. The CDR3 is made up of 15 amino acids. The V gene end was trimmed by 6 bases and the J gene end by 3 bases; junction bases not matched to a gene: 5. Germline V gene data show CDR1 as MNHEY and CDR2 as SVGAGI. The CDR3 coding sequence is TGTGCCAGCAGGATGGGGACAGGGGTCAATCAGCCCCAGCATTTT. Its translation is CASRMGTGVNQPQHF.

This chain links TRBV4-1 with TRBJ1-2; D gene ambiguous. The CDR3 consists of 15 residues. The V gene's germline CDR1 is MGHRA and CDR2 YSYEKL. V was trimmed by 1 base and J by 3 bases, leaving 12 bases between them. CDR3 in DNA: TGCGCCAGCAGCCAAGCGACGGGAAGTGACTATGGCTACACCTTC. Translating gives CASSQATGSDYGYTF.

J is TRBJ2-7 and V is TRBV11-2, with TRBD2 matching over 9 bases. Germline CDR1 and CDR2: SGHAT and FQNNGV. The CDR3 sequence is 17 residues long. Trimming cost V 5 bases and J 4 bases; bases outside gene matches: 15. In DNA, the CDR3 is TGTGCCAGCAGCCCGTCTTACCCAGCTAGCGGGGATTACGAGCAGTACTTC. Amino acid sequence: CASSPSYPASGDYEQYF.

The chain couples TRBV27 to TRBJ1-6; 7 bases align to TRBD1. The germline gives CDR1 MNHEY, CDR2 SMNVEV (reference sequence). The CDR3 spans 16 residues. J was trimmed by 6 bases and V by 9 bases; bases with no gene match: 14. CDR3 loop: CASKDRPVGGNSPLHF. Here the CDR3 DNA reads TGTGCCAGTAAGGACAGGCCCGTGGGGGGTAATTCACCCCTCCACTTT.

This chain links TRBV7-3 with TRBJ1-2, with TRBD1 as a possible D gene (5 bases). Germline CDR1 reads SGHTA; CDR2 reads FQGTGA. There are 13 residues in the CDR3. Deletions cut 3 bases from V and 2 bases from J, with 7 bases between. The CDR3 here is CASSLGQNYGYTF. In DNA, the CDR3 is TGTGCCAGCAGCTTGGGGCAAAACTATGGCTACACCTTC.

The rearrangement joins TRBV6-2 or TRBV6-3 to TRBJ2-7, with D possibly TRBD2 on 5 matching bases. Trimming removed 2 bases from V and 6 bases from J, with 11 bases in between. The CDR3 totals 13 residues. Germline CDR1 reads MNHEY; CDR2 reads SVGEGT. The CDR3 DNA follows: TGTGCCAGCAGTTACAGGATTGGAGGCGAGCAGTACTTC. Translating it yields CASSYRIGGEQYF.

The V gene is TRBV14, the J gene TRBJ1-4; D is undetermined. The CDR3 runs to 15 residues. The V and J ends lost 4 bases and 0 bases respectively, with 9 bases between them. Germline CDR1 reads SGHDN; CDR2 reads FVKESK. The CDR3 sequence: CASSRTRATNEKLFF. The CDR3 DNA reads TGTGCCAGCAGCCGTACGAGGGCAACTAATGAAAAACTGTTTTTT.

The chain has TRBV21-1 and TRBJ1-5. TRBV21-1 is given as a pseudogene. This CDR3 contains 11 residues. CDR3 nucleotides: TGTGCCAGCAAAGAGGATCAGCCCCAGCATTTT. Residues: CASKEDQPQHF.

The chain links TRBV19 to TRBJ1-5; 7 bases are a match to TRBD1. J lost 2 bases, V lost 5 bases, and 9 bases had no gene match. This CDR3 comprises 16 residues. CDR1 is LNHDA, CDR2 SQIVND, per germline (reference sequence). The CDR3: CASSYPGTVGNQPQHF. In DNA form, the CDR3 reads TGTGCCAGTAGTTACCCCGGGACAGTCGGCAATCAGCCCCAGCATTTT.

The chain joins TRBV6-5 to TRBJ1-1; a possible D gene is TRBD1 (5 bases). The CDR3 is made up of 14 amino acids. Germline values: CDR1 MNHEY, CDR2 SVGAGI. The V gene lost 6 bases and the J gene lost 2 bases, with 13 bases spanning the gap. The CDR3 protein is CASRNGALNTEAFF. CDR3 DNA sequence: TGTGCCAGCAGAAATGGGGCCCTAAACACTGAAGCTTTCTTT.

The table lists this clone with a few counts. This chain uses TRBV12-5 with TRBJ1-5; D may be TRBD1 (6 bases). The ends were cut back, 2 bases at V and 7 bases at J, with 15 bases in the middle. The CDR3 is made up of 15 amino acids. From germline, CDR1 is LGHNT and CDR2 FRNRAP. As DNA, the CDR3 is TGTGCTAGTGGTTTGTCTACAGGGTTAGGACAGCCCCAGCATTTT. Its translation is CASGLSTGLGQPQHF.

This clone is a singleton in its sample. This chain uses TRBV9 with TRBJ1-3; perhaps TRBD1 as D (6 bases). This CDR3 is built from 18 residues. The germline CDR1 and CDR2 sequences are SGDLS and YYNGEE. The ends were cut back, 0 bases at V and 0 bases at J, with 16 bases in the middle. DNA for the CDR3: TGTGCCAGCAGCGTAGAGTCAGGTCAGGGGTTCTCTGGAAACACCATATATTTT. It specifies CASSVESGQGFSGNTIYF.

V and J are TRBV11-2 and TRBJ2-1; D not certain. Trimming cost V 1 base and J 5 bases, with 9 bases left between them. Germline loops: CDR1 SGHAT, CDR2 FQNNGV. The CDR3 has 14 residues. CDR3 in DNA: TGTGCCAGCAGCTTAGGGGCAGCCAACAATGAGCAGTTCTTC. It is translated as CASSLGAANNEQFF. The variable domain in full, with the rest retrieved from reference TRBV11-2 and TRBJ2-1, is EAGVAQSPRYKIIEKRQSVAFWCNPISGHATLYWYQQILGQGPKLLIQFQNNGVVDDSQLPKDRFSAERLKGVDSTLKIQPAKLEDSAVYLCASSLGAANNEQFFGPGTRLTVL.